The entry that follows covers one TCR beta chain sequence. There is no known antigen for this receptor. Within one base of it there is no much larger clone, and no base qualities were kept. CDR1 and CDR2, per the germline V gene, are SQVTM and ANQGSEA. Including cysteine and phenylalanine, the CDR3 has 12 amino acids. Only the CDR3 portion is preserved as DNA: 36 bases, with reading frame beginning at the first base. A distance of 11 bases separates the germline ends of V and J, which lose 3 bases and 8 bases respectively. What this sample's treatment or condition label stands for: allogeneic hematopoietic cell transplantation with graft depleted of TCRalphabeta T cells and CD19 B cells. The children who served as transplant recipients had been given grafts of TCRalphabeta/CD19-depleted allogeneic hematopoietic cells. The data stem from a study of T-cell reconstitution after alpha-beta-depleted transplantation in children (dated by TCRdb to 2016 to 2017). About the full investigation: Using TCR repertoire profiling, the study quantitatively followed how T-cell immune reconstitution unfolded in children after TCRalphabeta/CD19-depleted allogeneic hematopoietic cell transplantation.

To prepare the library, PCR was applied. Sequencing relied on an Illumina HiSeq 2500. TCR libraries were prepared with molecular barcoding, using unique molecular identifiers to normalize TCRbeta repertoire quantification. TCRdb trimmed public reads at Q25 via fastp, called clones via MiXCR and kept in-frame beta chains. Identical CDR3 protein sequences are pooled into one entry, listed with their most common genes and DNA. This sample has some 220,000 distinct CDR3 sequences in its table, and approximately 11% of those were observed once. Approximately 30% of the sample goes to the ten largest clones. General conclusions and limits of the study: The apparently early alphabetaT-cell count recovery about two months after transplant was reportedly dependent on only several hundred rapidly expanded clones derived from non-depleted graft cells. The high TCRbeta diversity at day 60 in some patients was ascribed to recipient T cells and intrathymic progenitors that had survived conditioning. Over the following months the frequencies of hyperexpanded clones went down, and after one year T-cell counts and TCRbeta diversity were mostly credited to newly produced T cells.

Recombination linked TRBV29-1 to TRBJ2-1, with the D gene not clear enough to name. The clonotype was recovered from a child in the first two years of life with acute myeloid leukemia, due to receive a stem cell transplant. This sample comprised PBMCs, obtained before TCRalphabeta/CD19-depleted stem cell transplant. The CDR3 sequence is CSVESLEDEQFF. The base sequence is TGCAGCGTTGAGTCCTTAGAGGATGAGCAGTTCTTC.